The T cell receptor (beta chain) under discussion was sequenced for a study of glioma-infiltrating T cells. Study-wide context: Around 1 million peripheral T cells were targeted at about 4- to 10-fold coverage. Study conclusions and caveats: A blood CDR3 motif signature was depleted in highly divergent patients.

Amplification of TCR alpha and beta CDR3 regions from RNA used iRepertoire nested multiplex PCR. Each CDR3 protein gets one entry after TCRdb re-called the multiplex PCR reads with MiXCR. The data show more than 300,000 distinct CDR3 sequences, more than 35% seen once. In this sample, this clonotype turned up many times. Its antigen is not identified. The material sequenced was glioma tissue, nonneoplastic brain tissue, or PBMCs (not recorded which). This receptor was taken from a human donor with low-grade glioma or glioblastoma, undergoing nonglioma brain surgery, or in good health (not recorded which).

The CDR3 is CASRTGNSNQPQHF. CDR3 nucleotide sequence: TGTGCCAGCAGGACAGGCAATAGCAATCAGCCCCAGCATTTT. J is TRBJ1-5 and V is TRBV6-1; D perhaps matches TRBD1 (6 bases). Germline-derived CDR1 and CDR2 are MNHNS and SASEGT. With 6 bases removed from V and 0 bases from J, the gap between germline ends came to 9 bases. The CDR3 length is 14 residues.